The 14 T cell receptor beta chains presented below share a single source sample, sequenced in a study of blood T cell repertoires in COVID-19. Data came from immunoSEQ multiplex PCR; TCRdb stores just in-frame clones and leaves some out. This sample has some 230,000 clones, with 70% to 90% found just once. Sequencing was done on a sample of peripheral blood. The receptors were sampled from a man in his fifties or sixties who had recovered from COVID-19.

This chain joins TRBV5-1 and TRBJ1-4, with D maybe TRBD1 (6 bases). V lost 4 bases and J lost 5, with 15 bases in between. Germline V lookup: CDR1 SGHRS, CDR2 YFSETQ. The CDR3 covers 15 residues. This CDR3 is CASSRSTGENEKLFF. The CDR3 DNA reads as TGCGCCAGCAGCCGCTCGACAGGAGAGAATGAAAAACTGTTTTTT.

The V gene is TRBV27, the J gene TRBJ2-3; TRBD2 aligns across 14 bases. The V and J ends lost 4 bases and 5 bases, in that order; junction bases with no gene match: 17. CDR1 MNHEY and CDR2 SMNVEV come from the germline V gene (reference sequence). The CDR3 spans 20 residues. The CDR3 DNA reads TGTGCCAGCAGTTCCAATCTTATCAAGGGACTAGCGGGAGCTGGAGATACGCAGTATTTT. Translating gives CASSSNLIKGLAGAGDTQYF.

The chain joins TRBV7-9 to TRBJ1-1; D perhaps matches TRBD1 (5 bases). In germline, CDR1 is SEHNR, CDR2 FQNEAQ (reference sequence). This CDR3 comprises 14 residues. V was clipped by 1 base and J by 2 bases, with 8 bases between them. CDR3 protein: CASSLGTLNTEAFF. DNA of the CDR3: TGTGCCAGCAGCTTAGGGACACTTAACACTGAAGCTTTCTTT.

This clone was seen more than once but under ten times. This rearrangement joins TRBV2 to TRBJ2-7, with 8 bases that match TRBD2. V was pared by 2 bases and J by 6 bases, with 6 bases of the junction left unmatched. The V gene's germline CDR1 is SNHLY and CDR2 FYNNEI. CDR3 length: 14 residues. CDR3 sequence (DNA): TGTGCCAGCAGTGAATACGGGGGGGGTGCCGAGCAGTACTTC. Its protein product is CASSEYGGGAEQYF.

The rearrangement joins TRBV30 to TRBJ2-1; TRBD2 matches 10 bases. The ends lost 3 bases at V and 4 bases at J; junction bases unmatched: 18. This CDR3 comprises 19 residues. Per the germline V gene, CDR1 is GTSNPN and CDR2 is SVGIG (reference sequence). CDR3 bases: TGTGCCTGGAGCAAAAGGACCTGGGCTAGCGGGAGAAGGTACAATGAGCAGTTCTTC. This sequence encodes CAWSKRTWASGRRYNEQFF.

The V and J genes are TRBV11-2 and TRBJ2-1, with 7 bases that match TRBD2. The V gene end was trimmed by 1 base and the J gene end by 6 bases; junction bases not matched to a gene: 9. The CDR3 loop spans 16 amino acids. Germline V gene lookup returns CDR1 SGHAT and CDR2 FQNNGV. CDR3 in DNA: TGTGCCAGCAGCTTAGTGGGGAGGGCCCTCGGCAATGAGCAGTTCTTC. Its protein product is CASSLVGRALGNEQFF.

This clone occurred a few times. V is TRBV2 and J is TRBJ2-2; perhaps TRBD2 as D (6 bases). The germline gives CDR1 SNHLY, CDR2 FYNNEI. This CDR3 is 13 amino acids long. Trimming cost V 6 bases and J 8 bases, with 13 bases left between them. Here the CDR3 reads CASRWTTTGELFF. In DNA form, the CDR3 reads TGTGCCAGCAGGTGGACTACTACAGGGGAGCTGTTTTTT.

The chain combines TRBV4-2 with TRBJ2-1; D is possibly TRBD2 (5 bases). The germline V gene encodes CDR1 LGHNA and CDR2 YNFKEQ. V dropped 1 base and J dropped 0 bases, with 10 bases sitting between them. The CDR3 spans 16 residues. The CDR3 bases are TGTGCCAGCAGCCAAGGTTTCGCGGGCTCCTACAATGAGCAGTTCTTC. Its translation: CASSQGFAGSYNEQFF.

Details on this clone: Other nucleotide sequences in the sample specify the same CDR3. The gene calls are TRBV11-2 and TRBJ1-5; D may be TRBD1 (5 bases). The length of the CDR3 is 15 residues. Between the trimmed V and J ends, which lost 0 bases and 2 bases, there was a span of 8 bases. Germline assignment: CDR1 SGHAT and CDR2 FQNNGV. CDR3: CASSLDRGGNQPQHF. The CDR3 DNA reads as TGTGCCAGCAGCTTAGATCGGGGGGGCAATCAGCCCCAGCATTTT.

The rearrangement uses TRBV21-1 and TRBJ1-5. TRBV21-1 is a pseudogene segment. CDR3 length: 15 amino acids. In DNA, the CDR3 is TGTGCCAGCAGCGTTCGAGGGGGAGGGGACCGAGGGGAGCATTTT. Translated: CASSVRGGGDRGEHF.

The chain carries TRBV5-1 and TRBJ2-3; 13 bases align to TRBD2. Germline V gene data show CDR1 as SGHRS and CDR2 as YFSETQ. CDR3 length: 17 residues. The V and J ends lost 0 bases and 5 bases, in that order; junction bases with no gene match: 6. CDR3 in DNA: TGCGCCAGCAGCTTGGGAGGACTAGCGGGAGCCTTAGATACGCAGTATTTT. As protein: CASSLGGLAGALDTQYF.

The count of this clone is one. The genes are TRBV18 and TRBJ2-7; unclear D gene. Germline loops: CDR1 KGHSH, CDR2 LQKENI. Trimming took off 6 bases at V and 7 bases at J, with 13 bases between the two ends. This CDR3 region has 12 residues. CDR3 sequence: CASSPTNQEQYF. The CDR3 region has the DNA TGTGCCAGCTCCCCCACAAACCAGGAGCAGTACTTC.

The chain recombines TRBV5-4 with TRBJ1-2, with D unresolved. V was pared by 0 bases and J by 2 bases, with 5 bases between. The CDR3 has 13 residues. Germline-derived CDR1 and CDR2 are SGHNT and YYREEE (reference sequence). The CDR3 spells CASSLVENYGYTF. Written as DNA, the CDR3 is TGTGCCAGCAGCTTGGTGGAGAACTATGGCTACACCTTC.

The chain employs TRBV10-1 and TRBJ2-6; TRBD2 is a possible D gene (6 bases). V was shortened by 3 bases and J by 0 bases, with 6 bases between the two germline ends. The CDR3 runs 15 residues. Germline V gene lookup returns CDR1 WNHNN and CDR2 SYGVQD (reference sequence). This CDR3 is CASSDGGSGANVLTF. Written as DNA, the CDR3 is TGCGCCAGCAGTGACGGGGGCTCTGGGGCCAACGTCCTGACTTTC.